This T cell receptor (beta chain) came from a study of T cells after yellow fever vaccination. Overall study results and limits: Although the secondary response was weaker, it peaked faster, at day 5 versus 15. Abundant contaminating clonotypes from the bulk population could appear in FACS-sorted repertoires.

Remarks on this clonotype: Antigen: not known.

Generation of TCR cDNA used 5'RACE template switching (which added a universal primer site and UMIs). TCRdb fed the 5' RACE reads into MiXCR, producing one record per CDR3 protein. The sample holds 300,000 to 400,000 distinct CDR3 sequences, approximately 8% seen once. CDR1 and CDR2 from the germline V gene are MNHNS and SASEGT. After removal of 5 bases from V and 1 base from J, the junction contained 7 bases not matched to a gene. The CDR3 is 16 amino acids. J is TRBJ2-3 and V is TRBV6-1, with 9 bases fitting TRBD1. The TCR comes from a man between 18 and 29 years old who received the YFV17D yellow fever vaccine. The starting material was PBMCs, obtained about 41 days after the first yellow fever vaccination. The CDR3, as DNA: TGTGCCAGCAGTAGGACAGGGGTGCTACGCACAGATACGCAGTATTTT. Amino acids: CASSRTGVLRTDTQYF.